This TCR beta chain was captured by sequencing in a study of cytomegalovirus exposure and HLA in healthy donors. PCR primers comprised 60 Vbeta and 13 Jbeta primers. Here immunoSEQ multiplex PCR was the method, and the copy in TCRdb shows in-frame clones only, minus some. The data contain 150,000 to 200,000 clones, around 84% of them seen just once; the ten biggest clones take up 1.9%. The CDR3 totals 15 residues. The V end lost 6 bases, the J end lost 0 bases, and 12 bases lay between the germline ends. Germline V gene lookup returns CDR1 MNHEY and CDR2 SMNVEV (reference sequence). V gene TRBV27 combines with J gene TRBJ2-1, with a weak D call TRBD2 (5 bases). What was sequenced was PBMCs. The clonotype comes from a man younger than 35 in good health and CMV-seronegative. The CDR3 spells CASSPSGPSYNEQFF. CDR3 nucleotide sequence: TGTGCCAGCAGCCCCAGCGGACCCTCCTACAATGAGCAGTTCTTC.